These 20 T cell receptor beta chains came from one sample sequenced in a study of T-cell memory formation after mild COVID-19. TCRdb fed the 5' RACE reads into MiXCR, producing one record per CDR3 protein. The table includes more than 350,000 distinct CDR3 sequences, about 17% detected once. Sequencing was carried out using PBMCs or a T cell subset sorted from them (not recorded which). The receptors originated from a man aged 18 to 29 who had mild COVID-19 (a few samples of this study predate the infection). Cell type and time point are not known.

J is TRBJ2-1 and V is TRBV5-1, with TRBD2 matching 7 bases. V was pared by 3 bases and J by 9 bases, with 12 bases of the junction left unmatched. This CDR3 contains 15 residues. CDR1 and CDR2 from the germline V gene are SGHRS and YFSETQ. The CDR3, as DNA: TGCGCCAGCAGCTCGATAGGACCGCCGGGGGGTGAGCAGTTCTTC. Translating it yields CASSSIGPPGGEQFF.

The chain joins TRBV7-2 to TRBJ2-7, with TRBD2 identical over 9 bases. With V trimmed by 5 bases and J by 0 bases, 5 bases remained unmatched. The CDR3 has 15 amino acids. Germline V CDR1 and CDR2: SGHTA, FQGNSA. In DNA, the CDR3 is TGTGCCAGCAGCCCGGGACTAGCCCGCTCCTACGAGCAGTACTTC. Translation gives CASSPGLARSYEQYF.

The table lists this clonotype with many counts. The J gene is TRBJ2-3, the V gene TRBV6-4; 8 bases align to TRBD2. With V trimmed by 3 bases and J by 4 bases, 6 bases remained unmatched. The CDR3 extends over 15 amino acids. Germline CDR1 and CDR2: MRHNA and SNTAGT. CDR3 loop: CASSETGGAADTQYF. Here the CDR3 DNA reads TGTGCCAGCAGTGAAACCGGGGGGGCCGCAGATACGCAGTATTTT.

The chain is built from TRBV9 and TRBJ2-3; TRBD2 agrees at 9 bases. The germline V gene encodes CDR1 SGDLS and CDR2 YYNGEE. This CDR3 spans 16 amino acids. V lost 0 bases and J lost 2; bases outside the gene matches: 4. The CDR3, as DNA: TGTGCCAGCAGCGTAGGTGCGGGGGGGAACACAGATACGCAGTATTTT. It yields the protein CASSVGAGGNTDTQYF.

This clonotype was seen only a few times. V is TRBV2 and J is TRBJ2-1, with 11 bases identical to TRBD1. Germline V gene data show CDR1 as SNHLY and CDR2 as FYNNEI. This CDR3 has 16 residues. Trimming cost V 2 bases and J 10 bases; bases outside gene matches: 10. CDR3 in DNA: TGTGCCAGCAGTGAATTGGGCACCGGGACAGGGGGGGAGCAGTTCTTC. Protein product: CASSELGTGTGGEQFF. The complete variable domain, with remaining parts taken from reference TRBV2 and TRBJ2-1, reads EPEVTQTPSHQVTQMGQEVILRCVPISNHLYFYWYRQILGQKVEFLVSFYNNEISEKSEIFDDQFSVERPDGSNFTLKIRSTKLEDSAMYFCASSELGTGTGGEQFFGPGTRLTVL.

This clonotype has only a few counts. This rearrangement joins TRBV4-2 to TRBJ2-2, with TRBD2 as a possible D gene (5 bases). Trimming removed 0 bases at V and 4 bases at J, with 9 bases between. The CDR3 spans 15 residues. Germline V CDR1 and CDR2: LGHNA, YNFKEQ. The CDR3 sequence is CASSQDRSGTGELFF. CDR3 nucleotides: TGTGCCAGCAGCCAAGATCGAAGCGGCACCGGGGAGCTGTTTTTT.

This chain links TRBV20-1 with TRBJ2-5; TRBD2 matches at 7 bases. This CDR3 has 15 amino acids. CDR1 is DFQATT, CDR2 SNEGSKA, per germline (reference sequence). Germline trimming cut 6 bases from V and 0 bases from J; bases unmatched to any gene: 10. This chain's CDR3 is CSAPEASGDQETQYF. The CDR3, as DNA: TGCAGTGCCCCAGAGGCCAGCGGGGACCAAGAGACCCAGTACTTC.

This rearrangement joins TRBV25-1 to TRBJ1-1; possibly TRBD1 for D (5 bases). This CDR3 has 12 residues. Germline CDR1 and CDR2: MGHDK and SYGVNS. Trimming shortened V by 2 bases and J by 11 bases, and 12 bases separated the two germline ends. The CDR3 loop is CASSEPAGRAFF. The CDR3, as DNA: TGTGCCAGCAGTGAACCGGCAGGGAGGGCTTTCTTT.

CDR3 in amino acids: CASTPGLGSDTQYF. The DNA for the CDR3 is TGTGCCAGCACACCGGGACTAGGCTCAGATACGCAGTATTTT. The chain has TRBV3-1 and TRBJ2-3; TRBD2 aligns across 8 bases. Germline lookup yields CDR1 LGHDT and CDR2 YNNKEL (reference sequence). The CDR3 totals 14 residues. Trimming at V came to 7 bases and at J to 4 bases, leaving 7 bases not matched to a gene.

This clonotype occurred a few times. This rearrangement joins TRBV5-4 to TRBJ2-1, with D perhaps matching TRBD2 (6 bases). The CDR3 has 14 amino acids. The germline gives CDR1 SGHNT, CDR2 YYREEE (reference sequence). Trimming shortened V by 4 bases and J by 8 bases, and 16 bases separated the two germline ends. The CDR3 coding sequence is TGTGCCAGCAGCACGACGCGGTGGGGGGATGAGCAGTTCTTC. The encoded protein is CASSTTRWGDEQFF. The variable domain in full, completed from reference TRBV5-4 and TRBJ2-1, reads ETGVTQSPTHLIKTRGQQVTLRCSSQSGHNTVSWYQQALGQGPQFIFQYYREEENGRGNFPPRFSGLQFPNYSSELNVNALELDDSALYLCASSTTRWGDEQFFGPGTRLTVL.

The J gene is TRBJ2-1, the V gene TRBV30, with 7 nucleotides matching TRBD1. The CDR3 spans 12 residues. Germline values: CDR1 GTSNPN, CDR2 SVGIG (reference sequence). V lost 5 bases to trimming and J lost 8 bases; unmatched junction nucleotides: 6. CDR3 protein: CAWGSQGYEQFF. Here the CDR3 DNA reads TGTGCCTGGGGATCACAGGGGTATGAGCAGTTCTTC.

V is TRBV7-8 and J is TRBJ1-2; possibly TRBD1 for D (6 bases). Trimming took off 5 bases at V and 3 bases at J, with 16 bases between the two ends. Looked up from germline, CDR1 is SGHVS and CDR2 is FQNEAQ. The CDR3 extends over 15 amino acids. The CDR3: CASSRGTRGYYGYTF. The DNA for the CDR3 is TGTGCCAGCAGCCGCGGGACGAGGGGGTACTATGGCTACACCTTC.

This chain uses TRBV24-1 with TRBJ2-5; no firm D call. V was clipped by 0 bases and J by 0 bases, with 7 bases between them. Looked up from germline, CDR1 is KGHDR and CDR2 is SFDVKD. The CDR3 is 15 residues long. CDR3 region: CATSDLRRNQETQYF. For the CDR3, the DNA is TGTGCCACCAGTGATTTGCGGCGGAACCAAGAGACCCAGTACTTC.

This clonotype was counted a few times. The DNA of the CDR3 is TGCAGTGCTCCCAAGCTTACAGAGCAGTTCTTC. Translated: CSAPKLTEQFF. This rearrangement joins TRBV20-1 to TRBJ2-1; D call uncertain. The CDR3 length is 11 residues. The germline gives CDR1 DFQATT, CDR2 SNEGSKA (reference sequence). Trimming left V 5 bases short and J 10 bases short, with 12 bases between.

V gene TRBV2 combines with J gene TRBJ1-1; a weak D match, TRBD1 (5 bases). The CDR3 covers 15 residues. Germline CDR1 is SNHLY and CDR2 is FYNNEI. V was pared by 5 bases and J by 7 bases, with 20 bases between. Here the CDR3 reads CASSLMGPGVSEAFF. CDR3 DNA: TGTGCCAGCAGTTTGATGGGGCCCGGAGTGAGTGAAGCTTTCTTT.

The CDR3 coding sequence is TGTGCCAGCAAGACTAGCGGGGGGGGTGAGACCCAGTACTTC. The encoded protein is CASKTSGGGETQYF. V and J are TRBV7-9 and TRBJ2-5; 14 nucleotides line up with TRBD2. The CDR3 has 14 amino acids. The V gene end was trimmed by 7 bases and the J gene end by 5 bases; junction bases not matched to a gene: 3. Per the germline V gene, CDR1 is SEHNR and CDR2 is FQNEAQ (reference sequence).

This clonotype was counted a few times. This chain joins TRBV3-1 and TRBJ2-7; D might be TRBD2 (6 bases). The CDR3 is 16 residues long. Germline values: CDR1 LGHDT, CDR2 YNNKEL (reference sequence). The ends were cut back, 5 bases at V and 0 bases at J, with 17 bases in the middle. CDR3 bases: TGTGCCAGCAGCGCCGCGGGGTACACGAGCTCCTACGAGCAGTACTTC. This encodes CASSAAGYTSSYEQYF.

Ten or more counts support this clonotype. CDR3 amino acids: CASSYSRFELQETQYF. The CDR3 region has the DNA TGTGCCAGCAGTTACTCGAGATTCGAATTACAAGAGACCCAGTACTTC. The chain couples TRBV6-5 to TRBJ2-5; D gene uncertain. The CDR3 consists of 16 residues. V was shortened by 0 bases and J by 2 bases, with 13 bases between the two germline ends. CDR1 and CDR2 from the germline V gene are MNHEY and SVGAGI.

This clonotype was recorded a few times. The CDR3 is CAISGGGQDTQYF. CDR3 nucleotides: TGTGCCATCAGCGGGGGGGGCCAAGATACGCAGTATTTT. The chain couples TRBV10-3 to TRBJ2-3, with 8 bases fitting TRBD2. V shed 6 bases, J shed 5 bases, and the junction held 4 bases outside the gene matches. The length of the CDR3 is 13 residues. Germline V CDR1 and CDR2: ENHRY, SYGVKD.

The chain carries TRBV24-1 and TRBJ2-1; TRBD1 matches 9 bases. V was pared by 3 bases and J by 9 bases, with 8 bases of the junction left unmatched. CDR1 KGHDR and CDR2 SFDVKD come from the germline V gene. CDR3 length: 15 residues. The CDR3 nucleotides are TGTGCCACCAGTGATCCGGGACAGGGCGATCTTGAGCAGTTCTTC. It encodes CATSDPGQGDLEQFF.